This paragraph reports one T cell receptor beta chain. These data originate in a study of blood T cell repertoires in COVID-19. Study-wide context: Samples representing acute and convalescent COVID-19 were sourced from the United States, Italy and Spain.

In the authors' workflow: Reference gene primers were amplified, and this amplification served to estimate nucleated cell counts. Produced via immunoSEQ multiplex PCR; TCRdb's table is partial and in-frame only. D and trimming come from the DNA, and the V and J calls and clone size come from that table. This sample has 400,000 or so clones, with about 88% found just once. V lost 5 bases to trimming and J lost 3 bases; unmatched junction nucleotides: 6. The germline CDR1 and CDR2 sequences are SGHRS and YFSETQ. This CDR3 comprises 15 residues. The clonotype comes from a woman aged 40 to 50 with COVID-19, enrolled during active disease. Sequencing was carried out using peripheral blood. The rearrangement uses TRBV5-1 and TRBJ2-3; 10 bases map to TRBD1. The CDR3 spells CASRLAGQGTDTQYF. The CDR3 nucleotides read TGCGCCAGCAGACTTGCGGGACAGGGGACAGATACGCAGTATTTT.